Only a few counts were recorded for the clone carrying this TCR beta chain. The data stem from a study of radiation and T cells in renal cell carcinoma. CDR1 and CDR2 (germline): SGHVS, FQNEAQ. CDR3 length: 13 amino acids. V lost 2 bases and J 6 bases, leaving 8 bases between the germline ends. Treatment denoted: treatment-naive control, cytoreductive nephrectomy. The tumor was a clear cell renal cell carcinoma. Clones were read by immunoSEQ multiplex PCR, and TCRdb kept only the in-frame ones, dropping some. The sample contains 13,000 to 15,000 clones, roughly three fifths of which appear only once. The TCR sequence derives from a man between 45 and 60 years old with renal cell carcinoma. V usage is TRBV7-8 and J usage is TRBJ1-5, with no clear D. This sample comprised tumor tissue, obtained from a patient whose treatment was nephrectomy without radiotherapy. The CDR3 loop reads CASSLSIAQPQHF. The CDR3 nucleotides read TGTGCCAGCAGCTTAAGTATCGCTCAGCCCCAGCATTTT.